The entry that follows covers one TCR beta chain sequence. Its antigen remains unknown. The data were obtained in a study of neoadjuvant nivolumab and ipilimumab in lung cancer. General study results and limits: TCR sequencing covered a small number of samples. From pretherapy to surgery, tumor richness and clonality rose with dual therapy. TCR richness and clonality were higher in tumors than adjacent uninvolved lung.

Profiled with immunoSEQ multiplex PCR; TCRdb holds only in-frame clones, not every one. The table records some 37,000 clones, 89% of them present only once. This TCR was sampled from an adult with non-small cell lung cancer. The sequenced sample was peripheral blood, obtained before neoadjuvant nivolumab, alone or with ipilimumab.

CDR3 bases: TGTGCCAGCAGCCTTGGGGGGGAGGGACGCTCTAATGAGCAGTTCTTC. It encodes CASSLGGEGRSNEQFF. This chain links TRBV13 with TRBJ2-1; 7 positions agree with TRBD2. Germline V lookup: CDR1 PRHDT, CDR2 FYEKMQ (reference sequence). With 5 bases clipped from V and 7 bases from J, the junction kept 14 bases outside the gene matches. The CDR3 totals 16 residues.